Listed below are T cell receptor beta chains from one sample, sequenced in a study of blood T cell repertoires in COVID-19. Measured with immunoSEQ multiplex PCR; TCRdb has only the in-frame clones, and not every one. The top ten clones hold around 7.9% of a sample with more than 75,000 clones, roughly 89% of them seen once. The material sequenced was peripheral blood. The receptor set was obtained from a man younger than 45 with acute or convalescent COVID-19. Both conserved end residues are part of each CDR3. A D gene is named only where the DNA matches it firmly. Where a row states a size, it is once, few, many or the class of an expanded clone; other rows omit it.

abundance,d_gene,j_gene,v_gene,CDR3nt,CDR3aa
-,-,TRBJ1-1,TRBV14,TGTGCCAGCAGCCCCCATGGGGCCAGGGCTGAAGCTTTCTTT,CASSPHGARAEAFF
few,-,TRBJ1-6,TRBV23-1,TGCGCCAGCAGTCCAGGGTGGAATTCACCCCTCCACTTT,CASSPGWNSPLHF
-,-,TRBJ1-6,TRBV6-5,TGTGCCAGCAGTTACCCCCTGGGACTACCCCTCCACTTT,CASSYPLGLPLHF
-,-,TRBJ1-2,TRBV6-1,TGTGCCAGCAGTGATGGCGGGTCCTCGGGTGGCTACACCTTC,CASSDGGSSGGYTF
-,TRBD2,TRBJ2-1,TRBV7-9,TGTGCCAGCAGCGATCTCCTTATTACGGGGAGGGCCAATGAGCAGTTCTTC,CASSDLLITGRANEQFF
-,TRBD2,TRBJ2-7,TRBV5-5,TGTGCCAGCAGCTTGAGACTAGCGTTCTACGAGCAGTACTTC,CASSLRLAFYEQYF
-,-,TRBJ2-7,TRBV15,TGTGCCACCAGCAGAGGGGGGCCTGTGCAGTACTTC,CATSRGGPVQYF
-,TRBD2,TRBJ2-1,TRBV5-5,TGTGCCAGCAGCTTGGCTAGCGGGAGTCCCTCCTACAATGAGCAGTTCTTC,CASSLASGSPSYNEQFF
-,-,TRBJ2-7,TRBV27,TGTGCCAGCAGTCGAGCGGACCCGCCATACGAGCAGTACTTC,CASSRADPPYEQYF
-,-,TRBJ1-3,TRBV28,TGTGCCAGCAGTTGGAGTAGGGGAGGCTCTGGAAACACCATATATTTT,CASSWSRGGSGNTIYF
-,TRBD2,TRBJ2-7,TRBV4-3,TGCGCCAGCAGCCAAGATGTTAGCGGGAACTCCTACGAGCAGTACTTC,CASSQDVSGNSYEQYF
few,-,TRBJ1-4,TRBV6-2/TRBV6-3,TGTGCCAGCAGTTCGCCTTCCGGGACTAATGAAAAACTGTTTTTT,CASSSPSGTNEKLFF
-,TRBD2,TRBJ2-1,TRBV4-1,TGCGCCAGCAGTTCTCCTAGCGGGAGTATCTACAATGAGCAGTTCTTC,CASSSPSGSIYNEQFF
-,-,TRBJ2-1,TRBV27,TGTGCCAGCAGTACCTCTAGGTCTAATGAGCAGTTCTTC,CASSTSRSNEQFF
-,TRBD2,TRBJ2-3,TRBV4-3,TGCGCCAGCAGCCGAGGGGCCACTAGCGGGAGGGCAGATACGCAGTATTTT,CASSRGATSGRADTQYF
once,TRBD1,TRBJ1-2,TRBV28,TGTGCCAGCAGAAGAGGGACAGGGATTTTGTTCGGCTACACCTTC,CASRRGTGILFGYTF
-,-,TRBJ1-2,TRBV28,TGTGCCAGCAGTTCAATAGTCGGGGGGCGCGGCTATGGCTACACCTTC,CASSSIVGGRGYGYTF
-,TRBD1,TRBJ2-7,TRBV6-5,TGTGCCAGCAGGAGGGACAGGGTTCCCTACGAGCAGTACTTC,CASRRDRVPYEQYF
-,TRBD2,TRBJ2-5,TRBV7-8,TGTGCCAGCAGCCGGACCGGGACTATTGAGACCCAGTACTTC,CASSRTGTIETQYF
-,-,TRBJ2-3,TRBV10-3,TGTGCCTACGGGTCCTCGGGTACGCAGTATTTT,CAYGSSGTQYF
-,-,TRBJ1-1,TRBV5-5,TGTGCCAGCAGCTTACTCTTCATGAACACTGAAGCTTTCTTT,CASSLLFMNTEAFF
-,TRBD2,TRBJ2-2,TRBV18,TGTGCCAGCTCACCCGAGCGGGAGATAGCCGGGGAGCTGTTTTTT,CASSPEREIAGELFF
-,TRBD1,TRBJ1-4,TRBV23-1,TGCGCCAACCTCGAGGGGACAGGGGTTGAAAAACTGTTTTTT,CANLEGTGVEKLFF
-,-,TRBJ2-3,TRBV5-1,TGCGCCAGCAGCTTGGGCTTCTATCCGACTAGCACAGATACGCAGTATTTT,CASSLGFYPTSTDTQYF
-,-,TRBJ2-7,TRBV30,TGTGCCTGGAGCAACCCGGGACACCCCTGGGAGCAGTACTTC,CAWSNPGHPWEQYF
-,TRBD2,TRBJ2-1,TRBV14,TGTGCCAGCAGGACTAGCGGTAACTACAATGAGCAGTTCTTC,CASRTSGNYNEQFF
once,TRBD2,TRBJ2-1,TRBV2,TGTGCCAGCAGTGAAGCGGGACTAGCGGGAGCAAAATACAATGAGCAGTTCTTC,CASSEAGLAGAKYNEQFF
-,TRBD1,TRBJ1-1,TRBV28,TGTGCCAGCAGTTTACTGGGACAGGCTGAAGCTTTCTTT,CASSLLGQAEAFF
-,-,TRBJ1-4,TRBV2,TGTGCCAGCCTAGACTTTGCAACTAATGAAAAACTGTTTTTT,CASLDFATNEKLFF
-,-,TRBJ1-1,TRBV6-5,TGTGCCAGCAGTTACTCACAGCTGAACACTGAAGCTTTCTTT,CASSYSQLNTEAFF
-,TRBD1,TRBJ1-2,TRBV5-1,TGCGCCAGCAGCTTGGGACAGGGCGCCTTAAACTATGGCTACACCTTC,CASSLGQGALNYGYTF
-,-,TRBJ2-7,TRBV19,TGTGCCAGCTCAGGGATCCAGACAGGGAGGCCCTACGAGCAGTACTTC,CASSGIQTGRPYEQYF
-,-,TRBJ1-4,TRBV19,TGTGCCAGTCAGGCCGACACTCCCCCGAATCTGGTTGGAGAAAAACTGTTTTTT,CASQADTPPNLVGEKLFF
-,-,TRBJ2-5,TRBV5-6,TGTGCCAGCCATTCAGAGGGAGGGACCCAGTACTTC,CASHSEGGTQYF
once,TRBD2,TRBJ2-5,TRBV3-1/TRBV3-2,TGTGCCAGCAGCCTGCCCCTGGGGACTAAAGAGACCCAGTACTTC,CASSLPLGTKETQYF
-,-,TRBJ2-4,TRBV6-1,TGTGCCAGCAGTGAACCCCCCGGAAACATTCAGTACTTC,CASSEPPGNIQYF
few,-,TRBJ2-7,TRBV30,TGTGCCTGGAGTGTACCAGGGAACTACTACGAGCAGTACTTC,CAWSVPGNYYEQYF
-,TRBD1,TRBJ2-7,TRBV6-5,TGTGCCAGCAGTTATTTCGGTGGGACAGATGGGGACGAGCAGTACTTC,CASSYFGGTDGDEQYF
-,TRBD1,TRBJ1-5,TRBV10-3,TGTGCCATCAGTGGGACAGGGGATCAGCCCCAGCATTTT,CAISGTGDQPQHF
-,TRBD1,TRBJ1-4,TRBV29-1,TGCAGCGTTGTGACAGGGATTCATGAAAGTGCAAAACTGTTTTTT,CSVVTGIHESAKLFF
few,-,TRBJ1-2,TRBV7-2,TGTGCCAGCAACCATTTAGGAGGGGTGTGGTCTAACTATGGCTACACCTTC,CASNHLGGVWSNYGYTF
-,TRBD1,TRBJ2-7,TRBV5-1,TGCGCCAGCAGCTGGACCTCAGGGGGCATGGGGGAGCAGTACTTC,CASSWTSGGMGEQYF
few,-,TRBJ2-1,TRBV28,TGTGCCAGCAGTACTTACAATGAGCAGTTCTTC,CASSTYNEQFF
-,-,TRBJ2-3,TRBV28,TGTGCCAGCAGTTCCGGGGAAGGGACAGATACGCAGTATTTT,CASSSGEGTDTQYF
-,TRBD2,TRBJ2-1,TRBV9,TGTGCCAGCAGCCCAACCGGGACTAGCGGGAGGAGCTCCTACAATGAGCAGTTCTTC,CASSPTGTSGRSSYNEQFF
-,-,TRBJ2-2,TRBV6-4,TGTGCCAGCAGTGACTCGGGACTGAACACCGGGGAGCTGTTTTTT,CASSDSGLNTGELFF
once,-,TRBJ2-2,TRBV4-2,-,CASSQDLERELFF
-,-,TRBJ1-3,TRBV30,TGTGCCTGGAGTTTGTCCCGAGGGGGAAACACCATATATTTT,CAWSLSRGGNTIYF
-,-,TRBJ2-1,TRBV4-1,TGCGCCAGCAGCCCCTCGGACATTTCGAACAATGAGCAGTTCTTC,CASSPSDISNNEQFF
-,-,TRBJ1-4,TRBV3-1/TRBV3-2,TGTGCCAGCAGCCAAGTGACAGCGAGGAAACTGTTTTTT,CASSQVTARKLFF
-,TRBD2,TRBJ2-1,TRBV23-1,TGCGCCAGCAGTCAATTGGAGCGGGGGCCAGGGGATGAGCAGTTCTTC,CASSQLERGPGDEQFF